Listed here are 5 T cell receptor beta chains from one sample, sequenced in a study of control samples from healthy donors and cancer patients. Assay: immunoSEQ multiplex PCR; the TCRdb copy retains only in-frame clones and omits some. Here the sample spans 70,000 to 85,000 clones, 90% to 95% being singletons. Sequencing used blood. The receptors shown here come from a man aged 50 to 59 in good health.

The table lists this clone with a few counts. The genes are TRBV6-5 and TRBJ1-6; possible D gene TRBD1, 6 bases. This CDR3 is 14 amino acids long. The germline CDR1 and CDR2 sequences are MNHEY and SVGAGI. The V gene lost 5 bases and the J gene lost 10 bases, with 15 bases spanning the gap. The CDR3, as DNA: TGTGCCAGCAGTCAACAGGGTGTACGGTCACCCCTCCACTTT. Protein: CASSQQGVRSPLHF.

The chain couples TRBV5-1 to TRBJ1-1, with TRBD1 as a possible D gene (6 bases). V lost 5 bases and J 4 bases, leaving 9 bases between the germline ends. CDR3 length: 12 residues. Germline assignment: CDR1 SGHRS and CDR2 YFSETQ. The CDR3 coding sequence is TGCGCCAGCAGTCCAGGGGCCACTGAAGCTTTCTTT. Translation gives CASSPGATEAFF.

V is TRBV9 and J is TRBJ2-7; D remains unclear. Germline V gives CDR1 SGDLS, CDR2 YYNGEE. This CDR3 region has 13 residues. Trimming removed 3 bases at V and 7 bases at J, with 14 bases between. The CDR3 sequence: CASSAGLFEEQYF. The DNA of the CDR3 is TGTGCCAGCAGCGCTGGGCTCTTCGAAGAGCAGTACTTC.

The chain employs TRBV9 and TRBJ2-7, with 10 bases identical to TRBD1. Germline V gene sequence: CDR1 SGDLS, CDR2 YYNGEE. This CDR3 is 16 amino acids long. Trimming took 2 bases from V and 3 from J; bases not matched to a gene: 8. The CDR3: CASSVDRDRGFYEQYF. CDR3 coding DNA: TGTGCCAGCAGCGTGGACCGGGACAGGGGATTCTACGAGCAGTACTTC.

CDR3 protein: CASSLGHGIEKLFF. The CDR3 DNA reads TGTGCCAGCAGCTTAGGGCACGGTATTGAAAAACTGTTTTTT. J is TRBJ1-4 and V is TRBV5-6; D gene ambiguous. With 2 bases removed from V and 7 bases from J, the gap between germline ends came to 12 bases. Germline CDR1 is SGHDT and CDR2 is YYEEEE. This CDR3 contains 14 residues.